The 26 T cell receptor beta chains below all came from one sample that was sequenced in a study of cytomegalovirus exposure and HLA in healthy donors (dated by TCRdb to the late 2010s). Library method: the immunoSEQ multiplex PCR assay. A mixture of 60 forward primers for TCR Vbeta segments and 13 reverse primers for TCR Jbeta segments was used in the multiplex PCR. This immuneACCESS table, as held by TCRdb, lists in-frame sequences with V and J called but not all clones. Of the missing ones, under half trace to an unresolved V gene in checked studies; the others have no known cause. The table for this sample lists some 180,000 clones; 77% of them were counted only once. The top ten clones comprise more than 3.5% of the sample. Sequenced material: PBMCs. These receptors were obtained from a woman aged 55-75 years in good health and CMV-seropositive.

The chain combines TRBV9 with TRBJ2-2, with D perhaps matching TRBD2 (6 bases). V shed 2 bases and J shed 7 bases, with 21 bases lying between them. The CDR3 is 17 residues long. Per germline, CDR1 SGDLS and CDR2 YYNGEE. The CDR3 here is CASSVPSGLGTGGELFF. CDR3 DNA: TGTGCCAGCAGCGTCCCGTCGGGACTCGGAACCGGCGGGGAGCTGTTTTTT.

The chain combines TRBV5-6 with TRBJ1-1; 10 bases match TRBD1. This CDR3 spans 18 amino acids. Per the germline V gene, CDR1 is SGHDT and CDR2 is YYEEEE. Losses at the gene ends were 0 bases for V and 0 bases for J; bases not matched to a gene: 8. The CDR3, as DNA: TGTGCCAGCAGCTTGGCAGTGGGACAGGGGCTCCTGAACACTGAAGCTTTCTTT. This translates into CASSLAVGQGLLNTEAFF. The whole variable domain, remainder taken from reference TRBV5-6 and TRBJ1-1, is DAGVTQSPTHLIKTRGQQVTLRCSPKSGHDTVSWYQQALGQGPQFIFQYYEEEERQRGNFPDRFSGHQFPNYSSELNVNALLLGDSALYLCASSLAVGQGLLNTEAFFGQGTRLTVV.

This rearrangement joins TRBV6-6 to TRBJ1-2; D gene uncertain. The CDR3 totals 11 residues. Germline CDR1 is MNHNY and CDR2 is SVGAGI (reference sequence). V was cut by 6 bases and J by 4 bases, with 6 bases left in between. The DNA for the CDR3 is TGTGCCAGCAGCGAGGGCTATGGCTACACCTTC. This sequence encodes CASSEGYGYTF.

The chain uses TRBV5-4 and TRBJ2-4, with 9 bases lining up with TRBD1. CDR3 size: 14 residues. Germline V gene data show CDR1 as SGHNT and CDR2 as YYREEE (reference sequence). The V and J ends lost 3 bases and 5 bases, in that order; junction bases with no gene match: 3. The CDR3 DNA sequence: TGTGCCAGCAGCTCACAGGGGGCGGAAAACATTCAGTACTTC. Translating gives CASSSQGAENIQYF.

A single count supports this clone. The chain carries TRBV6-5 and TRBJ2-5; TRBD1 matches 7 bases. V was pared by 2 bases and J by 0 bases, with 3 bases of the junction left unmatched. The CDR3 has 15 amino acids. Looked up from germline, CDR1 is MNHEY and CDR2 is SVGAGI. The CDR3 sequence: CASSYRDRDQETQYF. CDR3 nucleotide sequence: TGTGCCAGCAGTTACAGGGACAGAGACCAAGAGACCCAGTACTTC.

CDR3 coding DNA: TGTGCCAGCAGACCCTCTAGCGGGGGGGCCACCGGGGAGCTGTTTTTT. Its translation: CASRPSSGGATGELFF. The chain combines TRBV28 with TRBJ2-2, with 12 bases identical to TRBD2. CDR3 length equals 16 residues. Germline values: CDR1 MDHEN, CDR2 SYDVKM. Trimming removed 6 bases from V and 4 bases from J; junction bases left unmatched: 6.

The chain joins TRBV7-6 to TRBJ2-5; possibly TRBD2 for D (6 bases). The CDR3 contains 14 residues. Germline CDR1 SGHVS, CDR2 FNYEAQ. V gave up 5 bases and J gave up 5 bases, with 15 bases separating them. The CDR3 region is CASSTPGVKETQYF. DNA for the CDR3: TGTGCCAGCAGCACACCGGGGGTCAAGGAGACCCAGTACTTC.

Only a few counts were recorded for this clone. The chain combines TRBV6-6 with TRBJ1-4, with D possibly being TRBD1 (6 bases). V was pared by 6 bases and J by 5 bases, with 16 bases between. Germline CDR1 MNHNY, CDR2 SVGAGI (reference sequence). This CDR3 has 15 amino acids. The DNA for the CDR3 is TGTGCCAGCAGCTCAATTGGGGGCAAAAATGAAAAACTGTTTTTT. It is translated as CASSSIGGKNEKLFF.

This clone was counted a few times. The chain employs TRBV6-1 and TRBJ2-7; 7 bases align to TRBD2. V lost 2 bases and J lost 4; bases outside the gene matches: 14. CDR1 MNHNS and CDR2 SASEGT come from the germline V gene. This CDR3 comprises 17 residues. The CDR3 bases are TGTGCCAGCAGTGAACTTTTGGGGAGGGTCCAAGGTTACGAGCAGTACTTC. As protein: CASSELLGRVQGYEQYF.

The V call is TRBV30, the J call TRBJ1-1, with D hard to call. The CDR3 spans 13 residues. Trimming cost V 2 bases and J 4 bases, with 11 bases left between them. Germline CDR1 reads GTSNPN; CDR2 reads SVGIG (reference sequence). The DNA of the CDR3 is TGTGCCTGGAGTAAGTCGGGAGGCACTGAAGCTTTCTTT. Protein sequence: CAWSKSGGTEAFF.

The rearrangement joins TRBV5-6 to TRBJ1-3, with 7 bases lining up with TRBD1. This CDR3 region has 17 residues. V shed 5 bases and J 3 bases; nucleotides not matched to a gene: 14. Germline lookup yields CDR1 SGHDT and CDR2 YYEEEE. CDR3 in DNA: TGTGCCAGCAGTTATTGGGGAGAGGGGGCCGTTGGAAACACCATATATTTT. This sequence encodes CASSYWGEGAVGNTIYF.

This rearrangement joins TRBV29-1 to TRBJ2-1; possible D gene TRBD1, 6 bases. Per the germline V gene, CDR1 is SQVTM and CDR2 is ANQGSEA. The CDR3 runs to 14 residues. The germline V and J ends were trimmed by 7 bases and 0 bases, with 13 bases remaining between them. This chain's CDR3 is CSGATGSSYNEQFF. CDR3 DNA: TGCAGCGGGGCAACAGGGAGCTCCTACAATGAGCAGTTCTTC.

The V gene is TRBV18, the J gene TRBJ1-1; no firm D call. Trimming shortened V by 3 bases and J by 13 bases, and 24 bases separated the two germline ends. The germline gives CDR1 KGHSH, CDR2 LQKENI. This CDR3 region has 15 residues. CDR3 sequence (DNA): TGTGCCAGCTCACCCTACGACCCGACCGTCCATGAGGGTTTCTTT. As protein: CASSPYDPTVHEGFF.

The V gene is TRBV14, the J gene TRBJ2-3; 7 nucleotides align to TRBD1. The trim removed 2 bases at V and 3 bases at J, leaving 5 bases unmatched. The CDR3 runs 15 residues. CDR1 is SGHDN, CDR2 FVKESK, per germline. As DNA, the CDR3 is TGTGCCAGCAGCCAAAGGGGACAGTTGACAGATACGCAGTATTTT. It yields the protein CASSQRGQLTDTQYF.

This clone has only a few counts. The chain employs TRBV4-1 and TRBJ2-3; possibly TRBD2 for D (6 bases). The V gene lost 1 base and the J gene lost 5 bases, with 16 bases spanning the gap. The CDR3 length is 16 residues. Germline assignment: CDR1 MGHRA and CDR2 YSYEKL. The CDR3 is CASSQGWGLERDTQYF. The CDR3 DNA reads as TGCGCCAGCAGCCAAGGGTGGGGACTGGAAAGAGATACGCAGTATTTT.

CDR3 in amino acids: CASNPGQVTYEQYF. Here the CDR3 DNA reads TGTGCCAGCAACCCGGGACAGGTGACCTACGAGCAGTACTTC. This sequence joins TRBV6-1 and TRBJ2-7, with 8 bases identical to TRBD1. Trimming at V came to 7 bases and at J to 2 bases, leaving 7 bases not matched to a gene. From germline, CDR1 is MNHNS and CDR2 SASEGT. The CDR3 spans 14 residues.

This clone was counted between two and nine times. This chain connects TRBV9 to TRBJ2-5, with 12 bases fitting TRBD2. The CDR3 contains 17 residues. V lost 0 bases to trimming and J lost 2 bases; unmatched junction nucleotides: 5. Germline CDR1 is SGDLS and CDR2 is YYNGEE. The CDR3 sequence is CASSVDLAGGIQETQYF. CDR3 nucleotides: TGTGCCAGCAGCGTAGATCTAGCGGGAGGGATACAAGAGACCCAGTACTTC.

CDR3 protein: CASSAVQGWDNEQFF. The CDR3 bases are TGTGCCAGCAGTGCGGTGCAGGGGTGGGACAATGAGCAGTTCTTC. The chain uses TRBV2 and TRBJ2-1; possible D gene TRBD1, 6 bases. This CDR3 region has 15 residues. The germline V and J ends were trimmed by 4 bases and 5 bases, with 15 bases remaining between them. Germline V lookup: CDR1 SNHLY, CDR2 FYNNEI.

The rearrangement links TRBV19 to TRBJ1-3; D not certain. This CDR3 contains 15 residues. Trimming left V 3 bases short and J 4 bases short, with 13 bases between. The germline CDR1 and CDR2 sequences are LNHDA and SQIVND (reference sequence). Here the CDR3 DNA reads TGTGCCAGTAGTATTGTACGAGATCGCGGAAACACCATATATTTT. Translating it yields CASSIVRDRGNTIYF.

V and J are TRBV28 and TRBJ2-7; possible D gene TRBD2, 5 bases. The CDR3 consists of 12 residues. V shed 7 bases and J shed 2 bases, with 9 bases lying between them. The germline gives CDR1 MDHEN, CDR2 SYDVKM. The CDR3: CASMGDAYEQYF. In DNA form, the CDR3 reads TGTGCCAGCATGGGAGACGCCTACGAGCAGTACTTC. Using reference TRBV28 and TRBJ2-7 for the parts outside the CDR3, the full variable domain is DVKVTQSSRYLVKRTGEKVFLECVQDMDHENMFWYRQDPGLGLRLIYFSYDVKMKEKGDIPEGYSVSREKKERFSLILESASTNQTSMYLCASMGDAYEQYFGPGTRLTVT.

V is TRBV7-8 and J is TRBJ2-7, with 9 nucleotides matching TRBD2. Trimming cost V 2 bases and J 0 bases; bases outside gene matches: 2. This CDR3 spans 15 amino acids. Germline CDR1 is SGHVS and CDR2 is FQNEAQ. CDR3 in amino acids: CASSLRAGGSYEQYF. The CDR3, as DNA: TGTGCCAGCAGCTTAAGAGCGGGGGGCTCCTACGAGCAGTACTTC.

The chain carries TRBV7-2 and TRBJ1-5; possibly TRBD1 for D (6 bases). CDR3 length equals 15 residues. Germline CDR1 is SGHTA and CDR2 is FQGNSA. The V gene lost 1 base and the J gene lost 6 bases, with 13 bases spanning the gap. The chain's CDR3 is CASSLGQGRGQPQHF. The CDR3, as DNA: TGTGCCAGCAGCTTAGGGCAGGGCAGGGGTCAGCCCCAGCATTTT.

This chain connects TRBV11-2 to TRBJ2-7; TRBD2 might be the D (5 bases). The V end lost 0 bases, the J end lost 9 bases, and 15 bases lay between the germline ends. The CDR3 length is 14 residues. From germline, CDR1 is SGHAT and CDR2 FQNNGV. This CDR3 reads CASSLEPGRGGQYF. The CDR3 bases are TGTGCCAGCAGCTTAGAACCGGGCCGAGGAGGGCAGTACTTC.

The rearrangement uses TRBV6-4 and TRBJ2-1; 7 positions agree with TRBD2. Trimming took 3 bases from V and 7 from J; bases not matched to a gene: 9. CDR1 and CDR2 (germline): MRHNA, SNTAGT. The CDR3 consists of 15 residues. The CDR3 sequence: CASSEGTTPTNEQFF. In DNA, the CDR3 is TGTGCCAGCAGTGAAGGGACTACACCTACGAATGAGCAGTTCTTC.

V usage is TRBV28 and J usage is TRBJ1-4; TRBD1 matches 7 bases. This CDR3 region has 12 residues. CDR1 MDHEN and CDR2 SYDVKM come from the germline V gene. V shed 5 bases, J shed 8 bases, and the junction held 2 bases outside the gene matches. DNA for the CDR3: TGTGCCAGCAGTGTGACAGGGGAAAAACTGTTTTTT. This gives the protein CASSVTGEKLFF.

V and J are TRBV11-2 and TRBJ1-5, with 7 bases lining up with TRBD1. This CDR3 contains 15 residues. V shed 5 bases, J shed 3 bases, and the junction held 7 bases outside the gene matches. CDR1 SGHAT and CDR2 FQNNGV come from the germline V gene. This CDR3 is CASSLGTANNQPQHF. The CDR3 bases are TGTGCCAGCAGCCTCGGGACAGCCAACAATCAGCCCCAGCATTTT.